The 30 T cell receptor beta chains reported below all come from one sample, sequenced in a study of human T cells and chemical hapten exposure. In TCRdb, the RACE reads were re-called with MiXCR into one record per CDR3 protein. The table records about 30,000 distinct CDR3 sequences, 10% to 13% of them present only once. The time point is: pre-sensitization, week 0. Treatment meaning: therapeutic diphenylcyclopropenone sensitization with weekly scalp DPC. Unfractionated whole blood was the source of the extracted total RNA. The sequencing here drew on whole blood, taken in connection with sensitization to the hapten diphenylcyclopropenone (DPC). These receptors all come from a man over 45 with alopecia areata. Some clones in this sample may be carry-over from other donors' samples.

The chain couples TRBV12-3 or TRBV12-4 to TRBJ2-3, with D possibly TRBD1 on 6 matching bases. The V end lost 3 bases, the J end lost 4 bases, and 17 bases lay between the germline ends. The CDR3 is made up of 16 amino acids. The CDR3 sequence: CASSFRELQGSDTQYF. The CDR3 region has the DNA TGTGCCAGCAGTTTCAGGGAATTGCAGGGGTCAGATACGCAGTATTTT.

This clonotype has just a few counts. V is TRBV4-1 and J is TRBJ2-4; perhaps TRBD1 as D (6 bases). The CDR3 is made up of 16 amino acids. Between the trimmed V and J ends, which lost 1 base and 1 base, there was a span of 11 bases. Germline loops: CDR1 MGHRA, CDR2 YSYEKL. CDR3 nucleotides: TGCGCCAGCAGCCAAGTAGGGGGATTTGCCAAAAACATTCAGTACTTC. Its protein product is CASSQVGGFAKNIQYF.

J is TRBJ2-5 and V is TRBV24-1; 7 nucleotides align to TRBD1. V was pared by 4 bases and J by 5 bases, with 3 bases of the junction left unmatched. Germline CDR1 is KGHDR and CDR2 is SFDVKD. The CDR3 runs to 13 residues. CDR3 amino acids: CATSEGGDETQYF. DNA of the CDR3: TGTGCCACCAGTGAAGGGGGCGACGAGACCCAGTACTTC.

This clonotype occurred many times. V and J are TRBV7-9 and TRBJ2-3; D uncertain. Germline V gene lookup returns CDR1 SEHNR and CDR2 FQNEAQ (reference sequence). The CDR3 has 14 residues. V was trimmed by 1 base and J by 0 bases, leaving 5 bases between them. For the CDR3, the DNA is TGTGCCAGCAGCTTAGTACTCAGCACAGATACGCAGTATTTT. Translation gives CASSLVLSTDTQYF.

In its sample, this clonotype was seen many times. The rearrangement uses TRBV7-9 and TRBJ1-4; TRBD1 agrees at 8 bases. The CDR3 contains 14 residues. Germline V gene sequence: CDR1 SEHNR, CDR2 FQNEAQ (reference sequence). The CDR3 reads CAVRGRDRNEKLFF. The CDR3, as DNA: TGTGCAGTCCGAGGGCGGGACAGGAATGAAAAACTGTTTTTT.

This clonotype was seen more than once but under ten times. This rearrangement joins TRBV7-9 to TRBJ2-3, with D perhaps matching TRBD1 (5 bases). Germline V lookup: CDR1 SEHNR, CDR2 FQNEAQ (reference sequence). Trimming left V 5 bases short and J 4 bases short, with 19 bases between. CDR3 size: 16 residues. The CDR3 region is CASSPHASGAADTQYF. The CDR3 region has the DNA TGTGCCAGCAGCCCCCATGCAAGTGGGGCCGCAGATACGCAGTATTTT.

This clonotype was observed a handful of times. The chain is built from TRBV29-1 and TRBJ1-6; D gene unclear. The CDR3 covers 10 residues. The germline CDR1 and CDR2 sequences are SQVTM and ANQGSEA. Deletions cut 6 bases from V and 10 bases from J, with 7 bases between. CDR3 DNA sequence: TGCAGCGTCCCCAGCTCACCCCTCCACTTT. Translated, it gives CSVPSSPLHF.

This sequence joins TRBV27 and TRBJ2-1, with 8 bases lining up with TRBD2. CDR3 length equals 16 residues. The V gene end was trimmed by 5 bases and the J gene end by 4 bases; junction bases not matched to a gene: 10. Germline assignment: CDR1 MNHEY and CDR2 SMNVEV (reference sequence). The CDR3 reads CASSKIAGRLYNEQFF. Written as DNA, the CDR3 is TGTGCCAGCAGTAAGATAGCGGGGAGGTTATACAATGAGCAGTTCTTC.

In its sample, this clonotype was seen many times. The chain couples TRBV5-1 to TRBJ2-5; TRBD2 matches 12 bases. V dropped 3 bases and J dropped 4; count of bases not matched to a gene: 10. The germline V gene has CDR1 SGHRS and CDR2 YFSETQ. The CDR3 runs 17 residues. The DNA of the CDR3 is TGCGCCAGCAGCTACGGACTAGCGGGACGTAGCGGAGAGACCCAGTACTTC. Translation gives CASSYGLAGRSGETQYF.

This clonotype was counted ten times or more. The genes are TRBV4-2 and TRBJ1-2, with a possible D match to TRBD1 (5 bases). Trimming cost V 1 base and J 5 bases, with 20 bases left between them. CDR3 length: 17 amino acids. CDR1 is LGHNA and CDR2 is YNFKEQ in the germline V gene. The CDR3 protein is CASSQVRTEPGLYGYTF. The CDR3 DNA follows: TGTGCCAGCAGCCAAGTCCGAACGGAGCCGGGGCTATATGGCTACACCTTC.

This sequence joins TRBV18 and TRBJ1-1; D not resolved. CDR1 is KGHSH, CDR2 LQKENI, per germline. The ends were cut back, 3 bases at V and 5 bases at J, with 7 bases in the middle. CDR3 length: 12 amino acids. The CDR3 bases are TGTGCCAGCTCACCCGGGCGAACTGAAGCTTTCTTT. Its protein is CASSPGRTEAFF.

There are many counts of this clonotype. The J gene is TRBJ2-7, the V gene TRBV28, with D hard to call. Trimming removed 6 bases from V and 8 bases from J, with 20 bases in between. CDR1 and CDR2 (germline): MDHEN, SYDVKM. The length of the CDR3 is 14 residues. The CDR3 DNA is TGTGCCAGCAGCATCTCGGACGGTATGGTCAAGCAGTACTTC. Protein: CASSISDGMVKQYF.

This clonotype was counted ten times or more. The V gene is TRBV11-2, the J gene TRBJ2-1; 11 bases are shared with TRBD2. This CDR3 has 20 amino acids. Per germline, CDR1 SGHAT and CDR2 FQNNGV. With V trimmed by 3 bases and J by 3 bases, 16 bases remained unmatched. CDR3 protein: CASSFWEATSGASYYNEQFF. CDR3 coding DNA: TGTGCCAGCAGCTTTTGGGAAGCGACTAGCGGGGCTAGTTACTACAATGAGCAGTTCTTC.

This clonotype came up a few times. The rearrangement joins TRBV20-1 to TRBJ2-5; 10 nucleotides match TRBD2. With V trimmed by 1 base and J by 5 bases, 4 bases remained unmatched. Germline V gives CDR1 DFQATT, CDR2 SNEGSKA (reference sequence). This CDR3 is built from 14 residues. The chain's CDR3 is CSARVSSGSETQYF. The CDR3 bases are TGCAGTGCTAGAGTCTCTAGCGGGAGCGAGACCCAGTACTTC.

This clonotype showed up many times. The CDR3 region has the DNA TGTGCCACCAGTGACTCTAGCGGGAGGGCCCGGTTCTTC. Encoded protein: CATSDSSGRARFF. The chain links TRBV24-1 to TRBJ2-1; 12 nucleotides align to TRBD2. This CDR3 is built from 13 residues. J gave up 15 bases and V 4 bases, and 6 bases lay outside the gene matches. The germline V gene has CDR1 KGHDR and CDR2 SFDVKD.

The chain combines TRBV28 with TRBJ2-6; D call uncertain. Trimming pared 6 bases from V and 4 bases from J, leaving 7 bases between. The V gene's germline CDR1 is MDHEN and CDR2 SYDVKM. This CDR3 contains 13 residues. The CDR3 DNA reads as TGTGCCAGCAGCCCGCCGGGGGCCAACGTCCTGACTTTC. Translated, it gives CASSPPGANVLTF.

This clonotype appeared once. One base away lies a much larger clone, so this may be a sequencing read error. V is TRBV4-3 and J is TRBJ2-5; 12 positions agree with TRBD2. Germline loops: CDR1 LGHNA, CDR2 YSLEER. The length of the CDR3 is 14 residues. The CDR3, as DNA: TGCGCCAGCAGCCAAGGACTAGCGGGAGAGACCCATTACTTC. This codes for CASSQGLAGETHYF.

This clonotype was counted a few times. The chain uses TRBV7-9 and TRBJ2-1, with D maybe TRBD2 (6 bases). The CDR3 sequence is 15 residues long. Germline lookup yields CDR1 SEHNR and CDR2 FQNEAQ (reference sequence). V was clipped by 10 bases and J by 0 bases, with 16 bases between them. CDR3 nucleotides: TGTGCCACCACGGCCGGAGGGAGCTCCTACAATGAGCAGTTCTTC. Translated: CATTAGGSSYNEQFF.

This clonotype was counted ten times or more. This chain joins TRBV24-1 and TRBJ2-7; 11 bases map to TRBD2. With 5 bases clipped from V and 0 bases from J, the junction kept 14 bases outside the gene matches. Germline CDR1 and CDR2: KGHDR and SFDVKD. The CDR3 is 19 amino acids. The CDR3 loop reads CATSAYPGLAEPSSYEQYF. The CDR3 DNA reads TGTGCCACCAGTGCCTACCCGGGACTAGCGGAGCCCTCCTCCTACGAGCAGTACTTC.

This chain links TRBV20-1 with TRBJ2-7, with D possibly matching TRBD1 (6 bases). Germline CDR1 is DFQATT and CDR2 is SNEGSKA (reference sequence). V shed 2 bases and J shed 5 bases, with 16 bases lying between them. The CDR3 length is 14 residues. CDR3 DNA sequence: TGCAGTGCTAGATTCAGGACAGCCGCCAACGAGCAGTACTTC. Residues: CSARFRTAANEQYF.

Many counts were recorded for this clonotype. The chain is built from TRBV3-1 and TRBJ2-5, with D possibly TRBD1 on 6 matching bases. CDR1 and CDR2 from the germline V gene are LGHDT and YNNKEL (reference sequence). Deletions cut 8 bases from V and 3 bases from J, with 13 bases between. CDR3 length equals 13 residues. CDR3 residues: CASSRQEEETQYF. CDR3 sequence (DNA): TGTGCCAGCTCGCGACAGGAGGAAGAGACCCAGTACTTC.

This clonotype was seen ten or more times. This rearrangement joins TRBV29-1 to TRBJ2-5; TRBD2 matches at 7 bases. The trim removed 3 bases at V and 1 base at J, leaving 8 bases unmatched. CDR1 is SQVTM, CDR2 ANQGSEA, per germline. This CDR3 comprises 15 residues. This CDR3 reads CSVDHAGVVQETQYF. The CDR3 DNA reads as TGCAGCGTTGACCACGCGGGAGTGGTCCAAGAGACCCAGTACTTC.

For this clonotype: A much larger clone differs by one base, so this may be a read error. The chain recombines TRBV3-1 with TRBJ1-4; no clear D. Germline V gene lookup returns CDR1 LGHDT and CDR2 YNNKEL (reference sequence). The CDR3 runs to 12 residues. The CDR3 DNA reads as TGTACCAGCAGCCAAGGAGGAGAGAAACTGTTTTTT. Translated, it gives CTSSQGGEKLFF.

This clonotype was seen many times. The chain carries TRBV12-3 or TRBV12-4 and TRBJ2-3; no reliable D call. V lost 2 bases and J 2 bases, leaving 8 bases between the germline ends. The CDR3 contains 14 residues. CDR3 region: CASSLRATTDTQYF. CDR3 DNA: TGTGCCAGCAGTTTACGGGCCACCACAGATACGCAGTATTTT.

This clonotype occurred a few times. The J gene is TRBJ2-1, the V gene TRBV7-2; D is uncertain. The CDR3 is made up of 12 amino acids. Trimming removed 5 bases at V and 9 bases at J, with 11 bases between. CDR1 is SGHTA and CDR2 is FQGNSA in the germline V gene. This CDR3 is CASSRSRIEQFF. CDR3 sequence (DNA): TGTGCCAGCAGCCGTTCTAGAATTGAGCAGTTCTTC. Variable domain in full (rest from reference TRBV7-2 and TRBJ2-1): GAGVSQSPSNKVTEKGKDVELRCDPISGHTALYWYRQSLGQGLEFLIYFQGNSAPDKSGLPSDRFSAERTGGSVSTLTIQRTQQEDSAVYLCASSRSRIEQFFGPGTRLTVL.

This clonotype was counted between two and nine times. The chain is built from TRBV10-3 and TRBJ2-7; the D gene is possibly TRBD2 (6 bases). Germline V gene lookup returns CDR1 ENHRY and CDR2 SYGVKD. The V end was cut by 11 bases, the J end by 1 base, with 12 bases between. The CDR3 sequence is 12 residues long. As DNA, the CDR3 is TGTGCCGCCGGAGGGGAATCCTACGAGCAGTACTTC. Translated, it gives CAAGGESYEQYF.

The V and J genes are TRBV12-3 or TRBV12-4 and TRBJ1-1; D is perhaps TRBD1 (5 bases). The length of the CDR3 is 13 residues. V lost 5 bases to trimming and J lost 4 bases, with 11 bases between them. CDR3 amino acids: CASSARGGTEAFF. Written as DNA, the CDR3 is TGTGCCAGCAGTGCGAGGGGTGGCACTGAAGCTTTCTTT.

This clonotype was detected a few times. The chain links TRBV28 to TRBJ2-7, with 8 bases lining up with TRBD1. The CDR3 totals 12 residues. Germline loops: CDR1 MDHEN, CDR2 SYDVKM. Unmatched junction bases numbered 2, after V lost 2 bases and J lost 8 bases. CDR3 sequence reads: CASSLGTGQQYF. The CDR3 DNA is TGTGCCAGCAGTTTAGGGACAGGACAGCAGTACTTC.

This clonotype came up many times. The chain is built from TRBV7-6 and TRBJ2-7; maybe TRBD2 (5 bases). CDR3 length: 19 amino acids. V was cut by 1 base and J by 6 bases, with 28 bases left in between. Germline lookup yields CDR1 SGHVS and CDR2 FNYEAQ. CDR3 sequence (DNA): TGTGCCAGCAGCTTAGGTGGCCCATCTGGCGGGTCCCTCCCCTTCGAGCAGTACTTC. This encodes CASSLGGPSGGSLPFEQYF.

This clonotype was counted ten times or more. This chain links TRBV11-2 with TRBJ1-4, with D possibly TRBD1 on 6 matching bases. The V end lost 5 bases, the J end lost 7 bases, and 11 bases lay between the germline ends. The CDR3 sequence is 13 residues long. Germline V gene data show CDR1 as SGHAT and CDR2 as FQNNGV. CDR3 amino acids: CASSLGTTEKLFF. CDR3 DNA sequence: TGTGCCAGCAGCCTAGGGACAACTGAAAAACTGTTTTTT.